This paragraph covers one T cell receptor (beta chain) sequence. Participant ages covered about 18 to 95 years across 24 US areas. This specimen comes from a study of blood T cell repertoires in COVID-19. Whole-study context: The United States, Italy and Spain were the sources of the acute and convalescent COVID-19 samples. The cDNA or gDNA used as material had been derived from T cells, B-cell-depleted T cells, or PBMCs.

The CDR3 sequence is 16 residues long. Germline V gene data show CDR1 as SNHLY and CDR2 as FYNNEI. The V end was cut by 5 bases, the J end by 5 bases, with 16 bases between. Profiled with immunoSEQ multiplex PCR; TCRdb holds only in-frame clones, not every one. The profile shows 350,000 to 550,000 clones, 85% to 90% of them singletons. The specimen sequenced was PBMCs or T cells enriched from blood (not recorded which). The source is a man aged 30 to 45 who had recovered from COVID-19. The rearrangement links TRBV2 to TRBJ1-6; a possible D gene is TRBD1 (5 bases). This chain's CDR3 is CASSKLLGRNNSPLHF. CDR3 DNA: TGTGCCAGCAGTAAACTCCTGGGGCGAAATAATTCACCCCTCCACTTT.